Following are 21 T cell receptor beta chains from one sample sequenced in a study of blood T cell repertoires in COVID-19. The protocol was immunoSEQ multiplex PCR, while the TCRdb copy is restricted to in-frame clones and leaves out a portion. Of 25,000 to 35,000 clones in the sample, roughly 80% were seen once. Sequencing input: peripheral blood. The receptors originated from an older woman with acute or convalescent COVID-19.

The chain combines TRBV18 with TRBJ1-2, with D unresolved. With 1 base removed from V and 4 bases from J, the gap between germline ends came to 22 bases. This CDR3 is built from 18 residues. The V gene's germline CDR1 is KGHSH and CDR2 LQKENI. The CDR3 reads CASSPLRTHEGWVYGYTF. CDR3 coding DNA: TGTGCCAGCTCACCACTCCGGACTCACGAAGGGTGGGTCTATGGCTACACCTTC.

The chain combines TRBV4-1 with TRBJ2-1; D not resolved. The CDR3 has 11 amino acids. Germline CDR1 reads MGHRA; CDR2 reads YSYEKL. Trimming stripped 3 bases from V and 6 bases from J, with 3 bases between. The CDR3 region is CASSHINEQFF. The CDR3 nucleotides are TGCGCCAGCAGCCATATCAATGAGCAGTTCTTC.

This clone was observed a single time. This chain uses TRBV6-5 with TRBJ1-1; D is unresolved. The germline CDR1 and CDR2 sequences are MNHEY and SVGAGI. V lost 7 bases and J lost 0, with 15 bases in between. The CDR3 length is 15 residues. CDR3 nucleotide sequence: TGTGCCAGCACCCGAAGAGAATTATTGAACACTGAAGCTTTCTTT. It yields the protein CASTRRELLNTEAFF.

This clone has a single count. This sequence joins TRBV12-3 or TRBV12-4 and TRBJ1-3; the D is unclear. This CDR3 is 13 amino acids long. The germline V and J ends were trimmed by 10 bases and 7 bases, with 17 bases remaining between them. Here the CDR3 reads CATNSASRNTIYF. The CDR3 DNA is TGTGCCACCAATTCTGCCTCACGGAACACCATATATTTT.

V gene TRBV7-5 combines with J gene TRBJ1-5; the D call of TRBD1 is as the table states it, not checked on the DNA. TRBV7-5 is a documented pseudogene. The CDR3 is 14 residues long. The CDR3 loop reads CARSSRTGSQPQHF. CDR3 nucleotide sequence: TGTGCCAGAAGCTCCAGGACAGGGAGTCAGCCCCAGCATTTT.

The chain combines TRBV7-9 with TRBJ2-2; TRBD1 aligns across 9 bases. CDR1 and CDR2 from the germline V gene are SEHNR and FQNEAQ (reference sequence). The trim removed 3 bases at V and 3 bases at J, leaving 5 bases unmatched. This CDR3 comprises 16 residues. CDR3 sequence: CASSFGQGFYTGELFF. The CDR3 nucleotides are TGTGCCAGCAGCTTCGGACAGGGGTTCTACACCGGGGAGCTGTTTTTT.

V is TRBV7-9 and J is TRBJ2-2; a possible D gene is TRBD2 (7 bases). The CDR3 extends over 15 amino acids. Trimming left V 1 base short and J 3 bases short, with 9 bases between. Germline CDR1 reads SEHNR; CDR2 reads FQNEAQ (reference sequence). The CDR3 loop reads CASSLGGGHTGELFF. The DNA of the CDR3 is TGTGCCAGCAGCTTAGGCGGGGGCCACACCGGGGAGCTGTTTTTT.

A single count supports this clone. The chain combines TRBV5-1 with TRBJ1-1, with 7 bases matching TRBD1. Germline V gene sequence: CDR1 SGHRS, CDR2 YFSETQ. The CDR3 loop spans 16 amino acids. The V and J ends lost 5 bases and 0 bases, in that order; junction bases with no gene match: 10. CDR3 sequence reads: CASSSGLQGLNTEAFF. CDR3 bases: TGCGCCAGCAGTTCTGGGCTACAGGGGTTGAACACTGAAGCTTTCTTT. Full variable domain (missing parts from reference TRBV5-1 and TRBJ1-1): KAGVTQTPRYLIKTRGQQVTLSCSPISGHRSVSWYQQTPGQGLQFLFEYFSETQRNKGNFPGRFSGRQFSNSRSEMNVSTLELGDSALYLCASSSGLQGLNTEAFFGQGTRLTVV.

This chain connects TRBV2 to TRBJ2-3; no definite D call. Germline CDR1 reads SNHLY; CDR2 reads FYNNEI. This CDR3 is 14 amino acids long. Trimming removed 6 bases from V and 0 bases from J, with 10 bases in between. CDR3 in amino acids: CASRALFSTDTQYF. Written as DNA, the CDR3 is TGTGCCAGCAGGGCCCTCTTTAGCACAGATACGCAGTATTTT.

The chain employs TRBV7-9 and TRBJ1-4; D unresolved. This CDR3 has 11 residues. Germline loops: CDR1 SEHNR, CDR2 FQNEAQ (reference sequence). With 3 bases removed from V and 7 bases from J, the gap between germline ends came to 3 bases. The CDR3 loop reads CASSFGEKLFF. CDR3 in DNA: TGTGCCAGCAGCTTCGGTGAAAAACTGTTTTTT.

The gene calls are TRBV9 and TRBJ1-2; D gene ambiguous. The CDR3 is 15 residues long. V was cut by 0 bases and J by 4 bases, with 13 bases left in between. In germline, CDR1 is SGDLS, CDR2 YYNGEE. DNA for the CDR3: TGTGCCAGCAGCGTAGGCGTAGCACTGGGCTATGGCTACACCTTC. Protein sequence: CASSVGVALGYGYTF.

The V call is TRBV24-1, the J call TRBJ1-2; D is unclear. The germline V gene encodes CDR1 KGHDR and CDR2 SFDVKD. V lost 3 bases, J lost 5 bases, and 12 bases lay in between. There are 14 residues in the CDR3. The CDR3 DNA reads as TGTGCCACCAGTGATCCAGGAATCTCGTATGGCTACACCTTC. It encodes CATSDPGISYGYTF.

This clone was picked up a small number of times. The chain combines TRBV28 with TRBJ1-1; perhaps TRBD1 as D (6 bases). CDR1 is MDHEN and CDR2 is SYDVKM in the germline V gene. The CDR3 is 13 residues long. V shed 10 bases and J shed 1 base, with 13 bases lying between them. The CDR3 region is CATLKQGNTEAFF. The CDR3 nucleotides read TGTGCCACCCTTAAACAGGGGAACACTGAAGCTTTCTTT.

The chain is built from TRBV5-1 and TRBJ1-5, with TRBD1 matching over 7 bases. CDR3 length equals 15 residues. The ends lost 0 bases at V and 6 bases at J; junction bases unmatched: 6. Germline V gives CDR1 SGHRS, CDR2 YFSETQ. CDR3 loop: CASSLDGTAGQPQHF. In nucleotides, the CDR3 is TGCGCCAGCAGCTTGGATGGGACAGCAGGTCAGCCCCAGCATTTT.

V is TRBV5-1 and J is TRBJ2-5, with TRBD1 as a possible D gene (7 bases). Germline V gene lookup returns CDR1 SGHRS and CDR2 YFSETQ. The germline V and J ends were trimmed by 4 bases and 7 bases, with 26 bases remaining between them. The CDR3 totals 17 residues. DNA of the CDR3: TGCGCCAGCAGCCCTAATCACCCCGACAGGGTCGGGGGGACCCAGTACTTC. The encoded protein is CASSPNHPDRVGGTQYF.

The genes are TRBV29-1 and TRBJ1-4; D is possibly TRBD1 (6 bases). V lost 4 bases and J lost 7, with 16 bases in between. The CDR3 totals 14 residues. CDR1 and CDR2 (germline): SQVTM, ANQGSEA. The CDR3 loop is CSVGGYQGTEKLFF. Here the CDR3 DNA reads TGCAGCGTTGGTGGATATCAGGGGACTGAAAAACTGTTTTTT.

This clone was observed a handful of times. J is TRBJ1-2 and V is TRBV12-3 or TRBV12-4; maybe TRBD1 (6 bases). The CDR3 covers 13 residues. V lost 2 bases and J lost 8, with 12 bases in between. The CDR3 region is CASSLTGGRGYTF. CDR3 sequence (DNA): TGTGCCAGCAGTTTAACCGGGGGGCGCGGCTACACCTTC.

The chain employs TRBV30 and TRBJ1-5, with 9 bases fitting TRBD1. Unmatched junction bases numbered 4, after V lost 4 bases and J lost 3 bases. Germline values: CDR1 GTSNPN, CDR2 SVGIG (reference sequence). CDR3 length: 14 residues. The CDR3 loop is CAWNTGGNNQPQHF. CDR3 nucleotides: TGTGCCTGGAACACAGGGGGCAACAATCAGCCCCAGCATTTT.

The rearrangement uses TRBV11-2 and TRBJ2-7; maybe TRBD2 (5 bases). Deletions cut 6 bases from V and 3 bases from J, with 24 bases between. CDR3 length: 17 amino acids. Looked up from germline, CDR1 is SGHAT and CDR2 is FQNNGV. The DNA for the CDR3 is TGTGCCAGCAGGAGCGAGTGGGTAGCGTTTGGGTTCTACGAGCAGTACTTC. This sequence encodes CASRSEWVAFGFYEQYF.

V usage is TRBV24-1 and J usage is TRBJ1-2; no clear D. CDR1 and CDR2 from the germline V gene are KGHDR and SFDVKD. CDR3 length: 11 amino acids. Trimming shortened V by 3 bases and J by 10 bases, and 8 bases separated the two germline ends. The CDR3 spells CATSDPTPYTF. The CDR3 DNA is TGTGCCACCAGTGATCCTACCCCCTACACCTTC.

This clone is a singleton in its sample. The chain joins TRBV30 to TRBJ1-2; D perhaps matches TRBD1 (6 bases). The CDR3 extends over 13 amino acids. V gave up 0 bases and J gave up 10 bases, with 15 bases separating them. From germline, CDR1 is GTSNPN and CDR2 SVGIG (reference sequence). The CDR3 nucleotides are TGTGCCTGGAGTGTACCGGCAGGGGATGTCTACACCTTC. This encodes CAWSVPAGDVYTF.